These T cell receptor beta chains were read from a single sample in a study of control samples from healthy donors and cancer patients. Produced via immunoSEQ multiplex PCR; TCRdb's table is partial and in-frame only. The sample yields about 120,000 clones, 93% seen once. The sample consisted of PBMCs. All receptors come from a man in his forties or fifties with head and neck cancer. CDR3s include the opening cysteine and the closing phenylalanine or tryptophan. A D gene is named only where the DNA matches it firmly. Clone size appears in some rows only: once, few, many, or a class for an expanded clone.

once,TRBV11-2,TRBJ2-3,TRBD2,CASSLLTSGGLDTQYF,TGTGCCAGCAGCTTACTCACTAGCGGGGGGTTAGATACGCAGTATTTT
few,TRBV11-1,TRBJ2-1,TRBD2,CASSLDGTRPFF,TGTGCCAGCAGCTTAGACGGGACTAGACCATTCTTC
few,TRBV5-5,TRBJ1-4,.,CASSPGQATNEKLFF,TGTGCCAGCAGCCCCGGGCAGGCAACTAATGAAAAACTGTTTTTT
.,TRBV7-3,TRBJ2-7,TRBD2,CASTMWAGGLYEQYF,TGTGCCAGCACAATGTGGGCGGGGGGCCTCTACGAGCAGTACTTC
.,TRBV7-2,TRBJ2-3,TRBD1,CASSSRQGGVRDTQYF,TGTGCCAGCAGCTCCCGACAGGGCGGTGTAAGAGATACGCAGTATTTT
.,TRBV5-4,TRBJ1-2,TRBD1,CASSDWGQSFGYTF,TGTGCCAGCAGCGATTGGGGACAGAGCTTTGGCTACACCTTC
.,TRBV7-9,TRBJ2-5,.,CASSSSGQETQYF,TGTGCCAGCAGCTCTTCAGGCCAAGAGACCCAGTACTTC
.,TRBV12-3/TRBV12-4,TRBJ1-1,.,CASSLLANTEAFF,TGTGCCAGCAGTTTACTTGCGAACACTGAAGCTTTCTTT
.,TRBV5-4,TRBJ2-3,TRBD2,CASSLRQRGGVDTQYF,TGTGCCAGCAGCTTACGACAACGGGGGGGGGTCGATACGCAGTATTTT
.,TRBV9,TRBJ2-7,.,CASSVVADLSGEQYF,TGTGCCAGCAGCGTAGTAGCGGATCTCTCGGGCGAGCAGTACTTC
.,TRBV24-1,TRBJ2-1,TRBD1,CATGQGPYNEQFF,TGTGCCACCGGACAGGGGCCCTACAATGAGCAGTTCTTC
.,TRBV24-1,TRBJ1-2,.,CATSDRGRNGYTF,TGTGCCACCAGTGATCGGGGAAGAAATGGCTACACCTTC
.,TRBV5-1,TRBJ2-2,TRBD2,CASSHSGGTNTGELFF,TGCGCCAGCAGCCATAGCGGGGGCACTAACACCGGGGAGCTGTTTTTT
.,TRBV7-9,TRBJ2-3,.,CASSSTLTTDTQYF,TGTGCCAGCAGTTCGACCTTGACCACAGATACGCAGTATTTT
.,TRBV6-5,TRBJ2-2,.,CASQGLHTGELFF,TGTGCCAGCCAGGGACTCCACACCGGGGAGCTGTTTTTT
.,TRBV25-1,TRBJ1-2,TRBD1,CASSDTGGYYGYTF,TGTGCCAGCAGCGACACAGGGGGCTACTATGGCTACACCTTC
.,TRBV7-9,TRBJ2-5,.,CASSLAGTGQETQYF,TGTGCCAGCAGCTTAGCTGGGACGGGACAAGAGACCCAGTACTTC
.,TRBV20-1,TRBJ2-2,TRBD1,CSASRQGWITGELFF,TGCAGTGCTAGTCGACAGGGGTGGATCACCGGGGAGCTGTTTTTT
.,TRBV7-2,TRBJ2-1,TRBD2,CASSLVAGGYNEQFF,TGTGCCAGCAGCTTAGTAGCGGGGGGCTACAATGAGCAGTTCTTC
.,TRBV7-7,TRBJ2-5,TRBD1,CASSLTGGGRSETQYF,TGTGCCAGCAGCTTAACAGGGGGAGGTCGGTCAGAGACCCAGTACTTC
.,TRBV11-3,TRBJ1-3,.,CASSPGRSSGNTIYF,TGTGCCAGCAGCCCAGGACGGTCCTCTGGAAACACCATATATTTT
.,TRBV5-1,TRBJ2-5,.,CASSFVRAQETQYF,TGCGCTAGCAGCTTTGTCCGAGCACAAGAGACCCAGTACTTC
.,TRBV2,TRBJ1-1,.,CASLRTENTEAFF,TGTGCCAGTTTAAGGACAGAGAACACTGAAGCTTTCTTT
.,TRBV6-5,TRBJ1-5,.,CASGRLDQPQHF,TGTGCCAGCGGCAGGCTAGATCAGCCCCAGCATTTT
.,TRBV18,TRBJ1-6,.,CASSPSSSYNSPLHF,TGTGCCAGCTCCCCTAGTTCGTCCTATAATTCACCCCTCCACTTT
once,TRBV24-1,TRBJ2-7,.,CATSDESSYEQYF,TGTGCCACCAGTGATGAGAGCTCCTACGAGCAGTACTTC
.,TRBV11-2,TRBJ1-2,.,CASSLVAGGYGYTF,TGTGCCAGCAGCTTAGTTGCAGGAGGGTATGGCTACACCTTC
.,TRBV7-9,TRBJ2-3,TRBD1,CASSLVGQPTDTQYF,TGTGCCAGCAGCTTAGTGGGACAGCCCACAGATACGCAGTATTTT
.,TRBV7-6,TRBJ2-1,.,CASSPMAGANNEQFF,TGTGCCAGCAGCCCTATGGCCGGGGCGAACAATGAGCAGTTCTTC
.,TRBV3-1/TRBV3-2,TRBJ2-7,.,CASSQGVAATYEQYF,TGTGCCAGCAGCCAAGGGGTGGCCGCAACCTACGAGCAGTACTTC
.,TRBV7-2,TRBJ2-7,.,CASSPQPLAYEQYF,TGTGCCAGCAGCCCACAGCCCCTGGCCTACGAGCAGTACTTC
once,TRBV4-1,TRBJ2-3,.,CASSFERADTQYF,TGCGCCAGCAGCTTCGAACGGGCGGATACGCAGTATTTT
.,TRBV19,TRBJ1-6,TRBD1,CASSRVGQGTSPLHF,TGTGCCAGTAGTAGGGTCGGACAGGGCACTTCACCCCTCCACTTT
.,TRBV3-1/TRBV3-2,TRBJ2-1,TRBD2,CATRQAGDVIHEQFF,TGTGCCACTAGGCAAGCGGGGGACGTAATCCATGAGCAGTTCTTC
.,TRBV11-1,TRBJ1-1,TRBD1,CASSWTQGVDTEAFF,TGTGCCAGCAGCTGGACACAGGGGGTTGATACTGAAGCTTTCTTT
.,TRBV25-1,TRBJ2-3,.,CASSDSLGDTQYF,TGTGCCAGCAGTGATTCACTAGGAGATACGCAGTATTTT
.,TRBV9,TRBJ1-1,.,CASSSRTDTEAFF,TGTGCCAGCAGCTCACGGACGGACACTGAAGCTTTCTTT
.,TRBV18,TRBJ2-7,.,CASSPPGLSYEQYF,TGTGCCAGCTCACCACCGGGCCTCTCCTACGAGCAGTACTTC
.,TRBV18,TRBJ2-5,.,CASSPLAGTVQETQYF,TGTGCCAGCTCACCTCTAGCCGGAACGGTACAAGAGACCCAGTACTTC
.,TRBV4-3,TRBJ2-3,.,CASSQDQRGSPNTQYF,TGCGCCAGCAGCCAAGACCAGAGGGGAAGCCCAAATACGCAGTATTTT
.,TRBV5-1,TRBJ1-2,TRBD1,CASSLSRGTGRLISYGYTF,TGCGCCAGCAGCTTGTCGAGGGGGACAGGGCGGCTAATAAGCTATGGCTACACCTTC
.,TRBV12-3/TRBV12-4,TRBJ2-7,.,CASSPQGFSGQYF,TGTGCCAGCAGTCCACAGGGTTTTTCGGGGCAGTACTTC
.,TRBV7-3,TRBJ1-2,TRBD1,CASSWQGGYGYTF,TGTGCCAGCAGCTGGCAGGGGGGCTATGGCTACACCTTC
.,TRBV6-2/TRBV6-3,TRBJ2-5,TRBD1,CASSYRDRGSYQETQYF,TGTGCCAGCAGTTACCGCGACAGGGGTAGTTACCAAGAGACCCAGTACTTC
.,TRBV7-9,TRBJ2-7,.,CASRDTGQGSYEQYF,TGTGCCAGCAGAGACACAGGGCAGGGGTCCTACGAGCAGTACTTC
.,TRBV2,TRBJ2-7,.,CASSGDSYEQYF,TGTGCCAGCAGTGGGGACTCCTACGAGCAGTACTTC
.,TRBV11-2,TRBJ2-7,TRBD2,CASSQAQAGGYEQYF,TGTGCCAGCAGCCAAGCCCAAGCGGGGGGCTACGAGCAGTACTTC
.,TRBV3-1/TRBV3-2,TRBJ2-2,.,CASSPVVSITGELFF,TGTGCCAGCAGCCCCGTTGTGAGTATCACCGGGGAGCTGTTTTTT
.,TRBV14,TRBJ2-5,.,CASSLAGGLNF,TGTGCCAGCAGCCTAGCCGGGGGGCTAAACTTC
.,TRBV11-1,TRBJ2-7,TRBD2,CASSPFSGGVHEQYF,TGTGCCAGCAGCCCCTTTAGCGGGGGGGTCCACGAGCAGTACTTC
.,TRBV4-3,TRBJ2-7,TRBD1,CASSPGTDYYEQYF,TGCGCCAGCAGCCCCGGGACAGACTACTACGAGCAGTACTTC